This entry concerns a single TCR beta chain. The antigen is not known. PCR used 60 Vbeta primers and 13 Jbeta primers. The method was immunoSEQ multiplex PCR; TCRdb's version includes in-frame clones alone and lacks a portion of them. The top ten hold under 2.5% of the sample, which has 150,000 or so clones, 75% to 90% seen once. The data derive from a study of cytomegalovirus exposure and HLA in healthy donors. Study-wide results and caveats: V- and J-gene trimming of TCR beta was linked (in a later analysis) to a missense DCLRE1C variant.

This TCR derives from a woman in her late teens or twenties in good health and CMV-seronegative. Sequenced: PBMCs.

As DNA, the CDR3 is TGTGCCAGCAGCCGCCGCCTACTAGCGGGGTCCTACGAGCAGTACTTC. It encodes CASSRRLLAGSYEQYF. V gene TRBV4-2 combines with J gene TRBJ2-7; 10 positions agree with TRBD2. V shed 4 bases, J shed 1 base, and the junction held 7 bases outside the gene matches. Germline V gene lookup returns CDR1 LGHNA and CDR2 YNFKEQ. This CDR3 has 16 residues.